These T cell receptor beta chains were read from a single sample in a study of shared clonotypes between healthy human individuals. Sequencing was performed with immunoSEQ multiplex PCR; in TCRdb, only in-frame clones are kept and a portion is missing. The table has about 2.4 million clones, more than 90% seen once. Specimen: naive CD4+ T cells sorted from blood. These receptors all stem from a man younger than 35 in good health. The CDR3 runs from the conserved cysteine through the conserved F or W.

V gene,CDR3 protein
TRBV6-1,CASSVDRPHETQYF
TRBV19,CASSIQASNQPQHF
TRBV4-2,CASSQVGTEAGYTF
TRBV30,CAWSVMGGAYEQYF
TRBV18,CASSAGGNYEQYF
TRBV5-1,CASSLAEVHNEQFF
TRBV7-2,CASSLEQFEAFF
TRBV27,CASSLSREGLNEQFF
TRBV19,CASSILLPQGDGYTF
TRBV7-9,CASSPRDSVYGYTF
TRBV7-3,CASSLTGTGGEKLFF
TRBV19,CASSGGPGKTQYF
TRBV30,CAWNRAGREKLFF
TRBV6-6,CASSYSKDYEQYF
TRBV30,CAWSGGGGRRGYTF
TRBV29-1,CSAQGGTGDGYTF
TRBV6-1,CASVAGVYEKLFF
TRBV4-1,CASSQTGTGGFGANVLTF
TRBV28,CASSPSGGGPTDTQYF
TRBV5-6,CASSLVGQKTNYGYTF
TRBV6-5,CASSYSGPGEKLFF
TRBV4-1,CASSQTLNTGELFF